One sample yielded the 17 T cell receptor beta chains listed below, sequenced in a study of T-cell reconstitution after alpha-beta-depleted transplantation in children. The authors prepared the TCRbeta library with unique molecular identifiers. TCRdb redid the calling of the PCR reads with MiXCR, one entry per CDR3 protein. The sample carries hundreds of thousands of distinct CDR3 sequences, approximately 12% recorded once. The sample here was PBMCs from the stem cell graft donor, taken from the stem cell graft. The receptors were sampled from a human donor who donated a stem cell graft to a child with combined immunodeficiency.

The chain employs TRBV6-5 and TRBJ1-3; D unresolved. The CDR3 extends over 15 amino acids. Germline values: CDR1 MNHEY, CDR2 SVGAGI. The V end was cut by 0 bases, the J end by 4 bases, with 10 bases between. CDR3 residues: CASSYSPGGGNTIYF. Here the CDR3 DNA reads TGTGCCAGCAGTTACTCTCCCGGAGGAGGAAACACCATATATTTT.

The V gene is TRBV12-3 or TRBV12-4, the J gene TRBJ2-5; D possibly corresponds to TRBD1 (6 bases). V dropped 7 bases and J dropped 2 bases, with 11 bases sitting between them. The CDR3 covers 13 residues. In DNA, the CDR3 is TGTGCCAGCACCCGAGGGGGACAAGAGACCCAGTACTTC. Its protein product is CASTRGGQETQYF.

The chain recombines TRBV11-2 with TRBJ1-6; D is perhaps TRBD1 (6 bases). Germline lookup yields CDR1 SGHAT and CDR2 FQNNGV. The CDR3 runs 18 residues. The ends were cut back, 0 bases at V and 5 bases at J, with 17 bases in the middle. In DNA, the CDR3 is TGTGCCAGCAGCTTAGATTATAGGACAGCGACACATAATTCACCCCTCCACTTT. It specifies CASSLDYRTATHNSPLHF.

This clonotype was counted at least ten times. The rearrangement links TRBV28 to TRBJ2-3; the match to TRBD1 covers 7 bases. CDR1 MDHEN and CDR2 SYDVKM come from the germline V gene. Unmatched junction bases numbered 7, after V lost 8 bases and J lost 2 bases. This CDR3 contains 14 residues. The CDR3 sequence is CASRGGAVTDTQYF. The CDR3 DNA is TGTGCCAGCCGAGGGGGCGCGGTCACAGATACGCAGTATTTT.

The rearrangement links TRBV27 to TRBJ1-1; tentative D call: TRBD1 (5 bases). This CDR3 is built from 13 residues. Looked up from germline, CDR1 is MNHEY and CDR2 is SMNVEV (reference sequence). Trimming shortened V by 7 bases and J by 0 bases, and 9 bases separated the two germline ends. The CDR3 DNA is TGTGCCAGCATGGGACGGATGAACACTGAAGCTTTCTTT. Protein sequence: CASMGRMNTEAFF.

This clonotype was counted between two and nine times. This rearrangement joins TRBV20-1 to TRBJ1-5; D gene uncertain. The CDR3 contains 13 residues. CDR1 and CDR2 (germline): DFQATT, SNEGSKA (reference sequence). V was shortened by 6 bases and J by 0 bases, with 9 bases between the two germline ends. For the CDR3, the DNA is TGCAGTGCCAGGCTCAATAGCAATCAGCCCCAGCATTTT. This codes for CSARLNSNQPQHF.

This clonotype has ten or more counts. This chain links TRBV20-1 with TRBJ2-3, with D hard to call. The germline gives CDR1 DFQATT, CDR2 SNEGSKA (reference sequence). This CDR3 has 10 residues. V lost 5 bases, J lost 6 bases, and 6 bases lay in between. CDR3 protein: CSARLDTQYF. CDR3 nucleotide sequence: TGCAGTGCTCGGTTGGATACGCAGTATTTT.

This clonotype was recorded a few times. The chain links TRBV12-3 or TRBV12-4 to TRBJ2-7; D unclear. V lost 5 bases to trimming and J lost 2 bases, with 16 bases between them. There are 15 residues in the CDR3. The CDR3: CASSPARLPTYEQYF. In DNA form, the CDR3 reads TGTGCCAGCAGTCCAGCAAGACTCCCAACCTACGAGCAGTACTTC.

This clonotype turned up a few times. The V call is TRBV15, the J call TRBJ2-4, with 7 bases fitting TRBD2. With V trimmed by 2 bases and J by 6 bases, 7 bases remained unmatched. Germline V gives CDR1 LNHNV, CDR2 YYDKDF (reference sequence). CDR3 length: 15 amino acids. CDR3 in DNA: TGTGCCACCAGCAGAAGAGGGGAGGGCATAAACATTCAGTACTTC. Encoded protein: CATSRRGEGINIQYF.

V is TRBV6-1 and J is TRBJ1-5; 8 bases are shared with TRBD1. The CDR3 extends over 15 amino acids. V gave up 5 bases and J gave up 5 bases; unmatched junction bases: 8. Looked up from germline, CDR1 is MNHNS and CDR2 is SASEGT. The CDR3 spells CASSPGTGNDQPQHF. CDR3 nucleotides: TGTGCCAGCAGTCCCGGGACAGGCAACGATCAGCCCCAGCATTTT.

The J gene is TRBJ1-5, the V gene TRBV5-6; possibly TRBD1 for D (5 bases). Germline CDR1 and CDR2: SGHDT and YYEEEE. V lost 0 bases to trimming and J lost 1 base, with 11 bases between them. The CDR3 covers 16 residues. In DNA form, the CDR3 reads TGTGCCAGCAGCTTGGGGGGTGGACAAAGCAATCAGCCCCAGCATTTT. It yields the protein CASSLGGGQSNQPQHF.

As regards this clonotype: The junction departs from the called germline gene at one end, perhaps through a read error. This chain uses TRBV7-9 with TRBJ1-2; 10 positions agree with TRBD1. Germline V gene sequence: CDR1 SEHNR, CDR2 FQNEAQ (reference sequence). CDR3 length equals 14 residues. CDR3 sequence reads: CAISGTGVFYGYTF. The CDR3 region has the DNA TGTGCCATCAGCGGGACAGGGGTGTTCTATGGCTACACCTTC.

The table lists this clonotype with many counts. The chain combines TRBV28 with TRBJ2-4; 10 bases line up with TRBD1. Germline values: CDR1 MDHEN, CDR2 SYDVKM. The CDR3 consists of 16 residues. With 4 bases clipped from V and 0 bases from J, the junction kept 3 bases outside the gene matches. CDR3 coding DNA: TGTGCCAGCAGTTCTGGACAGGGGGTAGCCAAAAACATTCAGTACTTC. It encodes CASSSGQGVAKNIQYF.

The V call is TRBV3-1, the J call TRBJ1-4; D not certain. This CDR3 has 16 amino acids. V gave up 1 base and J gave up 5 bases, with 14 bases separating them. Germline V CDR1 and CDR2: LGHDT, YNNKEL (reference sequence). CDR3 sequence (DNA): TGTGCCAGCAGCCAAGGGTTCAGGAGCTCAAATGAAAAACTGTTTTTT. Amino acids: CASSQGFRSSNEKLFF. The full variable domain, in which reference TRBV3-1 and TRBJ1-4 provide the parts outside the CDR3, is DTAVSQTPKYLVTQMGNDKSIKCEQNLGHDTMYWYKQDSKKFLKIMFSYNNKELIINETVPNRFSPKSPDKAHLNLHINSLELGDSAVYFCASSQGFRSSNEKLFFGSGTQLSVL.

This clonotype has a handful of counts. The chain joins TRBV20-1 to TRBJ2-5, with 7 bases fitting TRBD2. Germline-derived CDR1 and CDR2 are DFQATT and SNEGSKA (reference sequence). The CDR3 is 13 residues long. V lost 1 base, J lost 9 bases, and 8 bases stayed unmatched. In nucleotides, the CDR3 is TGCAGTGCTAGAGCACCGGGACTACCTTCCCAGTACTTC. As protein: CSARAPGLPSQYF.

This clonotype was detected many times. CDR3 bases: TGTGCCAGCAGTTTCGGGAATCGGCAGTATTTT. Its translation is CASSFGNRQYF. The V call is TRBV6-2 or TRBV6-3, the J call TRBJ2-3; possible D gene TRBD2, 5 bases. Germline CDR1 MNHEY, CDR2 SVGEGT. There are 11 residues in the CDR3. Trimming stripped 4 bases from V and 11 bases from J, with 10 bases between.

The chain employs TRBV6-5 and TRBJ2-1; the D gene is possibly TRBD2 (6 bases). The V end lost 0 bases, the J end lost 4 bases, and 16 bases lay between the germline ends. The germline V gene has CDR1 MNHEY and CDR2 SVGAGI. The CDR3 spans 17 residues. The CDR3 region has the DNA TGTGCCAGCAGTTACTCGTTTCGGGGGACTTATTACAATGAGCAGTTCTTC. Amino acid sequence: CASSYSFRGTYYNEQFF.